The clone carrying this T cell receptor beta chain was detected ten times or more. From the germline J gene comes the end of the CDR3, since the read stops 3 residues before it. Profiling relied on immunoSEQ multiplex PCR, and the TCRdb table lists in-frame clones only, not all of them. The sample contains tens of thousands of clones, none of them singletons. This record belongs to a study of T cell clonality in common variable immunodeficiency. Heparinized whole blood, about 4.5 to 9 ml, came from each donor. Germline CDR1 reads SGHTA; CDR2 reads FQGNSA. The CDR3 spans 14 residues. V lost 1 base and J lost 0, with 6 bases in between.

This clonotype was obtained from a person between 18 and 75 years old in good health. The sequenced sample consisted of peripheral blood mononuclear cells. The chain uses TRBV7-2 and TRBJ1-1; D is uncertain. Incomplete CDR3 DNA: TGTGCCAGCAGCTTAGGGCCAATGAACACTGAA. This encodes CASSLGPMNTE. The entire CDR3 protein is CASSLGPMNTEAFF.